This T cell receptor beta chain was profiled in a study of blood T cell repertoires in COVID-19. Across the whole study: T cells, B-cell-depleted T cells, or PBMCs provided the cDNA or gDNA that served as material.

This clone was recorded a few times. Germline V lookup: CDR1 GTSNPN, CDR2 SVGIG (reference sequence). With V trimmed by 2 bases and J by 3 bases, 6 bases remained unmatched. This CDR3 is 14 amino acids long. Profiling relied on immunoSEQ multiplex PCR, and the TCRdb table lists in-frame clones only, not all of them. This table has about 42,000 clones, approximately 73% appearing once. This clonotype was obtained from a man older than 75 with acute or convalescent COVID-19. This chain joins TRBV30 and TRBJ2-7; 8 nucleotides agree with TRBD2. Sequences were obtained from peripheral blood. The CDR3 sequence is CAWSLAGTVYEQYF. The DNA for the CDR3 is TGTGCCTGGAGTTTAGCGGGAACCGTCTACGAGCAGTACTTC.